These T cell receptor beta chains were read from a single sample in a study of blood T cell repertoires in COVID-19. TCRdb's copy holds only in-frame clones and misses some; the assay was immunoSEQ multiplex PCR. Seen here are fewer than 150,000 clones, around 79% observed once, and the top ten hold 2.3%. Material for sequencing was peripheral blood. The source is a man between 65 and 79 years old with acute or convalescent COVID-19. CDR3s include the opening cysteine and the closing phenylalanine or tryptophan. The D gene is left open where the match is weak. Size is omitted from some rows. Given values are once, few, many or a class for expanded clones.

TRBV19	-	TRBJ1-3	TRBD1	CASSPTGVTSGNTIYF	TGTGCCAGTAGTCCTACAGGGGTGACCTCTGGAAACACCATATATTTT
TRBV11-2	few	TRBJ1-3	-	CASSLGYGNTIYF	TGTGCCAGCAGCTTAGGGTACGGGAACACCATATATTTT
TRBV6-2/TRBV6-3	-	TRBJ2-5	TRBD1	CASSYSRDRGDQETQYF	TGTGCCAGCAGTTACTCCCGGGACAGGGGAGACCAAGAGACCCAGTACTTC
TRBV3-1/TRBV3-2	-	TRBJ1-1	-	CASSQGLGRNTEAFF	TGTGCCAGCAGCCAAGGCCTAGGGAGGAACACTGAAGCTTTCTTT
TRBV7-2	-	TRBJ2-7	-	CASSDTGPPSAYEQYF	TGTGCCAGCAGCGACACAGGCCCGCCTTCCGCCTACGAGCAGTACTTC
TRBV6-5	-	TRBJ2-7	-	CASSYNSEQYF	TGTGCCAGCAGTTATAATTCCGAGCAGTACTTC
TRBV2	-	TRBJ2-4	TRBD1	CASSDRGSAKNIQYF	TGTGCCAGCAGTGACAGGGGGTCAGCCAAAAACATTCAGTACTTC
TRBV6-5	-	TRBJ2-7	TRBD1	CASRGPGQGAYEQYF	TGTGCCAGCAGGGGACCGGGACAGGGGGCGTACGAGCAGTACTTC
TRBV6-5	-	TRBJ1-1	-	CASSYLSTRGTEAFF	TGTGCCAGCAGTTACCTAAGCACAAGGGGTACTGAAGCTTTCTTT
TRBV6-1	-	TRBJ2-7	-	CASSDRSYEQYF	TGTGCCAGCAGTGATCGCAGCTACGAGCAGTACTTC
TRBV6-2/TRBV6-3	-	TRBJ2-5	TRBD2	CASSSGLLAGGEETQYF	TGTGCCAGCAGTTCCGGCCTACTAGCGGGGGGGGAGGAGACCCAGTACTTC
TRBV7-9	-	TRBJ2-7	-	CASSPSSESYEQYF	TGTGCCAGCAGCCCCTCGTCCGAGAGCTACGAGCAGTACTTC
TRBV5-1	-	TRBJ2-6	TRBD2	CASSPLLSGGFSGANVLTF	TGCGCCAGCAGCCCCCTGTTGAGCGGGGGGTTCTCTGGGGCCAACGTCCTGACTTTC
TRBV4-3	-	TRBJ2-1	-	CASSAQKRGISPEDEQFF	TGCGCCAGCAGCGCACAAAAAAGGGGGATCTCCCCAGAAGATGAGCAGTTCTTC
TRBV30	-	TRBJ1-2	-	CAWSGGGVYGYTF	TGTGCCTGGAGTGGCGGGGGGGTCTATGGCTACACCTTC
TRBV7-9	-	TRBJ2-3	TRBD1	CASNPTGGRDTQYF	TGTGCCAGCAACCCGACAGGGGGAAGGGATACGCAGTATTTT
TRBV4-3	once	TRBJ2-2	TRBD2	CASSQGGGGTRTGELFF	TGCGCCAGCAGCCAAGGAGGCGGGGGGACTCGTACCGGGGAGCTGTTTTTT
TRBV2	-	TRBJ2-7	TRBD1	CASERQGNYEQYF	TGTGCCAGCGAAAGACAGGGAAACTACGAGCAGTACTTC
TRBV2	-	TRBJ1-2	-	CASSDRVRGYTF	TGTGCCAGCAGTGACAGGGTAAGAGGCTACACCTTC
TRBV7-2	-	TRBJ1-6	-	CASSLAGGFSPLHF	TGTGCCAGCAGCTTAGCAGGGGGATTTTCACCCCTCCACTTT
TRBV6-6	-	TRBJ2-5	-	CASSGTQTMEETQYF	TGTGCCAGCAGCGGGACTCAAACGATGGAAGAGACCCAGTACTTC
TRBV6-1	-	TRBJ1-5	-	CASSESGKNQPQHF	TGTGCCAGCAGTGAATCAGGCAAAAATCAGCCCCAGCATTTT
TRBV28	-	TRBJ2-7	-	CASSLRSYEQYF	TGTGCCAGCAGTTTGAGGTCCTACGAGCAGTACTTC
TRBV7-9	-	TRBJ1-3	-	CASSLAGGNTIYF	TGTGCCAGCAGCTTGGCAGGGGGAAACACCATATATTTT
TRBV5-4	-	TRBJ2-5	-	CASRTAANQETQYF	TGTGCCAGCAGGACGGCGGCGAATCAAGAGACCCAGTACTTC
TRBV4-2	-	TRBJ2-7	-	CASSLLQVDEQYF	TGTGCCAGCAGCCTTCTACAGGTTGACGAGCAGTACTTC
TRBV4-3	-	TRBJ1-6	-	CASSHDSNSPLHF	TGCGCCAGCAGCCATGACAGTAATTCACCCCTCCACTTT
TRBV7-3	-	TRBJ1-2	-	CASSSGGRDGYTF	TGTGCCAGCAGCTCCGGCGGGAGGGATGGCTACACCTTC
TRBV27	-	TRBJ2-3	TRBD2	CASSLTPPGGDTQYF	TGTGCCAGCAGTTTAACCCCTCCCGGGGGGGATACGCAGTATTTT
TRBV1	-	TRBJ1-2	-	CTSTFRQGANYGYTF	TGCACCAGCACCTTTAGACAGGGCGCTAACTATGGCTACACCTTC
TRBV5-1	-	TRBJ2-1	TRBD2	CASSLALAGGDNEQFF	TGCGCCAGCAGCTTGGCGCTAGCGGGGGGGGACAATGAGCAGTTCTTC
TRBV18	few	TRBJ1-6	TRBD1	CASSRDRGNSPLHF	TGTGCCAGCTCACGAGACAGGGGTAATTCACCCCTCCACTTT
TRBV9	once	TRBJ2-3	TRBD2	CASSVRGGGATDTQYF	TGTGCCAGCAGCGTACGGGGCGGGGGGGCCACAGATACGCAGTATTTT
TRBV4-3	-	TRBJ1-2	-	CASSQEDRRNYGYTF	TGCGCCAGCAGCCAAGAAGACAGGAGAAACTATGGCTACACCTTC
TRBV5-1	-	TRBJ1-2	TRBD1	CASSLLGQGGYGYTF	TGCGCCAGCAGCTTGTTAGGACAGGGCGGCTATGGCTACACCTTC
TRBV29-1	-	TRBJ1-1	TRBD1	CSGTGTGVEAFF	TGCAGCGGAACCGGGACAGGAGTTGAAGCTTTCTTT
TRBV6-5	-	TRBJ1-5	-	CAREDRLHQPQHF	TGTGCCAGAGAAGACAGGCTTCATCAGCCCCAGCATTTT
TRBV9	-	TRBJ1-1	TRBD1	CASSGQGVGTEAFF	TGTGCCAGCAGCGGACAGGGGGTCGGGACTGAAGCTTTCTTT
TRBV7-3	few	TRBJ1-1	-	CASSVLSDTEAFF	TGTGCCAGCAGCGTCTTAAGCGACACTGAAGCTTTCTTT
TRBV5-6	-	TRBJ2-2	TRBD1	CASSTDRVGGELFF	TGTGCCAGCAGCACGGACAGGGTGGGCGGGGAGCTGTTTTTT
TRBV5-1	-	TRBJ2-3	-	CASSLVSFTDTQYF	TGCGCCAGCAGCTTGGTATCCTTCACAGATACGCAGTATTTT
TRBV3-1/TRBV3-2	-	TRBJ2-5	-	CASSQDTRTQYF	TGTGCCAGCAGCCAAGATACCAGGACCCAGTACTTC